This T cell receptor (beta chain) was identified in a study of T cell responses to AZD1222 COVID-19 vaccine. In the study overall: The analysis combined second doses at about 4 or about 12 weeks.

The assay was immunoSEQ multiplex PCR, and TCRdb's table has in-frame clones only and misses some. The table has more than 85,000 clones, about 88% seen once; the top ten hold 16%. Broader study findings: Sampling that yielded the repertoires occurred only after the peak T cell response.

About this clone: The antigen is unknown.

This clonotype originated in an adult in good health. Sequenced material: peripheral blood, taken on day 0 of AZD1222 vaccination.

The CDR3 DNA reads TGTGCCAGCCGCGTTCGGGGGACAGGGTCTTACGAGCAGTACTTC. Protein: CASRVRGTGSYEQYF. The rearrangement uses TRBV27 and TRBJ2-7, with 9 bases matching TRBD1. V gave up 8 bases and J gave up 4 bases; unmatched junction bases: 12. The CDR3 is made up of 15 amino acids. The germline V gene encodes CDR1 MNHEY and CDR2 SMNVEV (reference sequence).